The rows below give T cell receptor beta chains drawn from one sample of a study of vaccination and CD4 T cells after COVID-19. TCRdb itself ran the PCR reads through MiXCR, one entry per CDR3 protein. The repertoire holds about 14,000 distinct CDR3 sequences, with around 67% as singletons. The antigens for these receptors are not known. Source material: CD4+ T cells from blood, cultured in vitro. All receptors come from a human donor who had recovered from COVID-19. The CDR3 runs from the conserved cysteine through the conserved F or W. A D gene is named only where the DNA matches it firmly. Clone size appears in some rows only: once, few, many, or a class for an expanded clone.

CDR3aa: CASTEQGGNYGYTF
CDR3nt: TGTGCCAGCACTGAACAGGGAGGGAACTATGGCTACACCTTC
d_gene: -
j_gene: TRBJ1-2
v_gene: TRBV10-3
abundance: -

CDR3aa: CASSLEPGRQPQHF
CDR3nt: TGTGCCAGCAGCTTAGAACCGGGGCGGCAGCCCCAGCATTTT
d_gene: -
j_gene: TRBJ1-5
v_gene: TRBV7-2
abundance: -

CDR3aa: CASLNGGSVGSPLHF
CDR3nt: TGTGCCAGCCTGAACGGGGGGTCTGTGGGTTCACCCCTCCACTTT
d_gene: -
j_gene: TRBJ1-6
v_gene: TRBV28
abundance: -

CDR3aa: CASSLGLAGNTDTQYF
CDR3nt: TGTGCCAGCAGCTTAGGACTAGCGGGCAACACAGATACGCAGTATTTT
d_gene: TRBD2
j_gene: TRBJ2-3
v_gene: TRBV7-9
abundance: -

CDR3aa: CASSFSPTSGVDLAKNIQYF
CDR3nt: TGTGCCAGCAGTTTCAGTCCCACTAGCGGGGTTGACCTAGCCAAAAACATTCAGTACTTC
d_gene: TRBD2
j_gene: TRBJ2-4
v_gene: TRBV28
abundance: -

CDR3aa: CASSQDLPRGDYGYTF
CDR3nt: TGCGCCAGCAGCCAAGATTTGCCCCGCGGAGACTATGGCTACACCTTC
d_gene: -
j_gene: TRBJ1-2
v_gene: TRBV4-3
abundance: -

CDR3aa: CASSLATGPTPTGELFF
CDR3nt: TGTGCCAGCAGCTTAGCCACAGGTCCTACACCCACCGGGGAGCTGTTTTTT
d_gene: -
j_gene: TRBJ2-2
v_gene: TRBV7-6
abundance: -

CDR3aa: CASSYSPAAPYNEQFF
CDR3nt: TGTGCCAGCAGTTACTCTCCAGCGGCACCCTACAATGAGCAGTTCTTC
d_gene: -
j_gene: TRBJ2-1
v_gene: TRBV6-5
abundance: few

CDR3aa: CSVVTAPVETQYF
CDR3nt: TGCAGCGTGGTGACCGCTCCGGTCGAGACCCAGTACTTC
d_gene: -
j_gene: TRBJ2-5
v_gene: TRBV29-1
abundance: -

CDR3aa: CANRLALYNEQFF
CDR3nt: TGTGCCAACCGACTAGCGCTCTACAATGAGCAGTTCTTC
d_gene: TRBD2
j_gene: TRBJ2-1
v_gene: TRBV27
abundance: once

CDR3aa: CASSEAMTGSYGYTF
CDR3nt: TGTGCCAGCAGTGAAGCGATGACAGGGAGCTATGGCTACACCTTC
d_gene: TRBD1
j_gene: TRBJ1-2
v_gene: TRBV25-1
abundance: few

CDR3aa: CASSDSLGSTQYF
CDR3nt: TGTGCCAGCAGTGACTCGTTAGGGAGCACGCAGTATTTT
d_gene: -
j_gene: TRBJ2-3
v_gene: TRBV6-4
abundance: -

CDR3aa: CASSFSNPSYEQYF
CDR3nt: TGTGCCAGCAGTTTTAGTAACCCCTCCTACGAGCAGTACTTC
d_gene: -
j_gene: TRBJ2-7
v_gene: TRBV28
abundance: -

CDR3aa: CASSGVHNSPLHF
CDR3nt: TGTGCCAGCAGCGGGGTCCATAATTCACCCCTCCACTTT
d_gene: -
j_gene: TRBJ1-6
v_gene: TRBV6-1
abundance: -

CDR3aa: CASSTQAGDGYGYTF
CDR3nt: TGTGCCAGCAGTACCCAAGCGGGGGATGGCTATGGCTACACCTTC
d_gene: -
j_gene: TRBJ1-2
v_gene: TRBV28
abundance: few

CDR3aa: CASSLAGTARLYGYTF
CDR3nt: TGTGCCAGCAGCTTAGCTGGGACAGCACGGCTCTATGGCTACACCTTC
d_gene: TRBD1
j_gene: TRBJ1-2
v_gene: TRBV7-2
abundance: -

CDR3aa: CATSDFSRTGTTEAFF
CDR3nt: TGTGCCACCAGTGATTTTTCCCGGACTGGCACCACTGAAGCTTTCTTT
d_gene: -
j_gene: TRBJ1-1
v_gene: TRBV24-1
abundance: -

CDR3aa: CSARGLWGEQYF
CDR3nt: TGCAGTGCAAGGGGGCTTTGGGGTGAGCAGTACTTC
d_gene: TRBD1
j_gene: TRBJ2-7
v_gene: TRBV20-1
abundance: -

CDR3aa: CASSPGLATHQQYF
CDR3nt: TGTGCCAGCAGCCCGGGACTAGCGACGCACCAGCAGTACTTC
d_gene: TRBD2
j_gene: TRBJ2-7
v_gene: TRBV7-2
abundance: -

CDR3aa: CASSSGQMTYEQYF
CDR3nt: TGCGCCAGCAGCTCCGGACAGATGACCTACGAGCAGTACTTC
d_gene: -
j_gene: TRBJ2-7
v_gene: TRBV5-1
abundance: -

CDR3aa: CATSGLGDRINTDTQYF
CDR3nt: TGTGCCACCAGTGGGTTGGGAGACAGGATTAACACAGATACGCAGTATTTT
d_gene: -
j_gene: TRBJ2-3
v_gene: TRBV24-1
abundance: -

CDR3aa: CASSLFLDRGREESPLHF
CDR3nt: TGTGCCAGCAGCTTATTCTTGGACAGGGGAAGGGAAGAATCACCCCTCCACTTT
d_gene: TRBD1
j_gene: TRBJ1-6
v_gene: TRBV7-8
abundance: -

CDR3aa: CASRLSSVWETQYF
CDR3nt: TGTGCCAGCAGGCTTTCGTCTGTTTGGGAGACCCAGTACTTC
d_gene: -
j_gene: TRBJ2-5
v_gene: TRBV27
abundance: -

CDR3aa: CASVSNQPQHF
CDR3nt: TGTGCCAGCGTTAGCAATCAGCCCCAGCATTTT
d_gene: -
j_gene: TRBJ1-5
v_gene: TRBV28
abundance: -

CDR3aa: CASSLTSGRQTGELFF
CDR3nt: TGTGCCAGCAGCTTGACTAGCGGGAGGCAAACCGGGGAGCTGTTTTTT
d_gene: TRBD2
j_gene: TRBJ2-2
v_gene: TRBV5-4
abundance: -

CDR3aa: CATSRDLNRVHEQYF
CDR3nt: TGTGCCACCAGCAGAGATCTTAACAGGGTTCACGAGCAGTACTTC
d_gene: -
j_gene: TRBJ2-7
v_gene: TRBV15
abundance: few

CDR3aa: CASLPGGSGTGDYGYTF
CDR3nt: TGTGCCAGTCTCCCGGGGGGAAGCGGGACAGGGGACTATGGCTACACCTTC
d_gene: TRBD1
j_gene: TRBJ1-2
v_gene: TRBV19
abundance: -

CDR3aa: CSGQQNTEAFF
CDR3nt: TGCAGTGGGCAGCAGAACACTGAAGCTTTCTTT
d_gene: -
j_gene: TRBJ1-1
v_gene: TRBV20-1
abundance: few

CDR3aa: CSVVAGNDDGYTF
CDR3nt: TGCAGCGTTGTGGCTGGGAATGATGATGGCTACACCTTC
d_gene: -
j_gene: TRBJ1-2
v_gene: TRBV29-1
abundance: once

CDR3aa: CSAKGLTGAFF
CDR3nt: TGCAGTGCCAAGGGCCTCACCGGGGCTTTCTTT
d_gene: -
j_gene: TRBJ1-1
v_gene: TRBV20-1
abundance: -

CDR3aa: CASSSLAATDTQYF
CDR3nt: TGTGCCAGCAGTTCACTGGCCGCTACAGATACGCAGTATTTT
d_gene: -
j_gene: TRBJ2-3
v_gene: TRBV5-4
abundance: -

CDR3aa: CATSRDSHGRMNTEAFF
CDR3nt: TGTGCCACCAGCAGAGATAGCCACGGCCGAATGAACACTGAAGCTTTCTTT
d_gene: -
j_gene: TRBJ1-1
v_gene: TRBV15
abundance: -

CDR3aa: CASSLGQGNQPQHF
CDR3nt: TGTGCCAGCAGCTTAGGACAGGGCAATCAGCCCCAGCATTTT
d_gene: -
j_gene: TRBJ1-5
v_gene: TRBV7-8
abundance: -

CDR3aa: CASRGAGVIPEQFF
CDR3nt: TGTGCCAGCAGGGGGGCGGGGGTGATCCCTGAGCAGTTCTTC
d_gene: -
j_gene: TRBJ2-1
v_gene: TRBV6-1
abundance: -

CDR3aa: CASSSPFSPLHF
CDR3nt: TGTGCCAGCAGTTCCCCCTTTTCACCCCTCCACTTT
d_gene: -
j_gene: TRBJ1-6
v_gene: TRBV12-3/TRBV12-4
abundance: -

CDR3aa: CASRPTGSTDTQYF
CDR3nt: TGTGCCAGCCGACCTACGGGGAGCACAGATACGCAGTATTTT
d_gene: -
j_gene: TRBJ2-3
v_gene: TRBV7-2
abundance: -

CDR3aa: CASSRVLANYGYTF
CDR3nt: TGTGCCAGCAGTCGGGTTCTAGCTAACTATGGCTACACCTTC
d_gene: -
j_gene: TRBJ1-2
v_gene: TRBV28
abundance: -

CDR3aa: CASSPRTGFEAFF
CDR3nt: TGTGCCAGCAGCCCCCGGACAGGGTTTGAAGCTTTCTTT
d_gene: TRBD1
j_gene: TRBJ1-1
v_gene: TRBV7-8
abundance: -